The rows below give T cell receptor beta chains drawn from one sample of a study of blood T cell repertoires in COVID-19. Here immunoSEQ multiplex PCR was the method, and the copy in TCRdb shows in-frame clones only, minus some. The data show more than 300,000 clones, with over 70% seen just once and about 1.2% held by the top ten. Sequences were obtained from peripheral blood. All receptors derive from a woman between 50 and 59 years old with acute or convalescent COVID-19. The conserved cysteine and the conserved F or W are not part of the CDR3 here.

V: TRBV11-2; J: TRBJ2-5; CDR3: ASSRLLAEQETQY
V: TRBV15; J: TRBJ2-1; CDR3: ATSRAGQGWVEQF
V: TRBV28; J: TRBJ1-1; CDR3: ASSPGVMNTEAF
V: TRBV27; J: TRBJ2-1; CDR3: ASSLWQGSNEQF
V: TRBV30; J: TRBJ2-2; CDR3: AWSRLSDNGELF
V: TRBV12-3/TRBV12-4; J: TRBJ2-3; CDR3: ASAVTDTQY
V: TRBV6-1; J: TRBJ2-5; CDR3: ASSEGASGGGQETQY
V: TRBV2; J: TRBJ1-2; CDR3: ASRGDRGYGYT
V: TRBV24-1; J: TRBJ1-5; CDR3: ATSESNRDKPQH
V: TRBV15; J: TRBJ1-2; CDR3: ATSRSGLGYYGYT
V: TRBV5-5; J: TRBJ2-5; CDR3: ASSLVGETQY
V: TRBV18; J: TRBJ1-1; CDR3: ASSPPRGWNTEAF
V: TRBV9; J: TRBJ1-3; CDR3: ASSGPLGNTIY
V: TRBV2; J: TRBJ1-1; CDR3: ASRQFMNTEAF
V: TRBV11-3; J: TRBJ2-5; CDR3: ASSLRGEETQY
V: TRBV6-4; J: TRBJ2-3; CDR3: ASSRQGSTDTQY
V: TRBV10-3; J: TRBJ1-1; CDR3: AIRGPRSDGDTEAF
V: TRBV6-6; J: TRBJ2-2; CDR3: ASSYSDYGTGELF
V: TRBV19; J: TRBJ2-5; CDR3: ASSGGQETQY
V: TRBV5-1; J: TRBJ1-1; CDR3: ASKGTPNTEAF
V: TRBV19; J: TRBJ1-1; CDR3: ASSIDYRGGTEAF
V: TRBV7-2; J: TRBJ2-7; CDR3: ASSLGASGTIYEQY
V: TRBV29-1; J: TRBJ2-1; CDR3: SASELTGVHEQF
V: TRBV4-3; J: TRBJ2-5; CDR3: ASSQVGNREETQY
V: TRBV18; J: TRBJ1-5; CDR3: ASSSHPGGNQPQH
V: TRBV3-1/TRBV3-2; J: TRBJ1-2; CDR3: ASNQDRAGYGYT
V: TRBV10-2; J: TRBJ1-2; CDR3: ASSDGVKYYGYT
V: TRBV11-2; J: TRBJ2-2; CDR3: ASSHRRGTGELF
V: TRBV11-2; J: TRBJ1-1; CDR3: ASSLGSGTEAF
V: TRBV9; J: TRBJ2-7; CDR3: ASSAGTDRGSEQY
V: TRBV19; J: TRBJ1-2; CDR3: ASSPTGGGGYT
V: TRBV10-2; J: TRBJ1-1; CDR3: ASRGGYTEAF
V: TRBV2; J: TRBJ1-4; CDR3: ASHRFANEKLF
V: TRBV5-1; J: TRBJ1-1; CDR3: ASSSGSGLISEAF
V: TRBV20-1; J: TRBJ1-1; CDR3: SARGTTGGF
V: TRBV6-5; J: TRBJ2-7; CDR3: ASSPPDRGLYEQY
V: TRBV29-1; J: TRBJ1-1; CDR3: SVVTGTNTEAF
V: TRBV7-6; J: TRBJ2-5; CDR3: ASSLDLSLAGSETQY
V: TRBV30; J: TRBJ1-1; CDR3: AWSFRRGTEAF
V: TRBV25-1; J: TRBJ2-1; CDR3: ASIKQGSSYNEQF
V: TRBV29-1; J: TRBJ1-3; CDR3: SVQDSLSRGNTIY
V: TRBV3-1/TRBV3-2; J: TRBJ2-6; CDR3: ASSQDSWLRGGAGANVLT
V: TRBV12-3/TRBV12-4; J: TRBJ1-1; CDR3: ASSSGYTEAF
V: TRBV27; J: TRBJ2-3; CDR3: ASLYSGRASDTQY
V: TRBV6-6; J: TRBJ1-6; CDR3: ASSKRKGGNSPLH